The present T cell receptor (beta chain) was sequenced within a study of response to subunit inactivated influenza vaccine. Findings and limits, study-wide: Each seasonal flu vaccination may recruit only limited new T cells, authors suggested.

One entry per CDR3 protein results from TCRdb running MiXCR on the RT-PCR reads. The sample shows around 570,000 distinct CDR3 sequences, 6.5% to 8% of them seen only once. This clonotype has ten or more counts. Antigen: not known. V was pared by 3 bases and J by 5 bases, with 17 bases between. The CDR3 has 16 residues. Germline V lookup: CDR1 LGHNA, CDR2 YSLEER. The chain employs TRBV4-3 and TRBJ1-5, with D possibly matching TRBD1 (5 bases). The specimen was PBMCs from blood, collected roughly 24 months after vaccination. This clonotype originated in a man aged 50 to 69 who received an inactivated influenza vaccine. The CDR3 region has the DNA TGCGCCAGCAGCCAGCATTATGGGGCAGGGCATCAGCCCCAGCATTTT. It translates to CASSQHYGAGHQPQHF.